One and the same sample provided the 3 T cell receptor beta chains below, sequenced in a study of OX40 agonist ivuxolimab in advanced cancers. Clones were sequenced by immunoSEQ multiplex PCR, and TCRdb holds only the in-frame ones, with some missing. This sample has under 40,000 clones, with approximately 89% found just once. Specimen: CD4+ or CD8+ T cells sorted from blood, collected in a trial of the OX40 agonist ivuxolimab. These receptors all stem from an adult with an advanced solid tumor such as melanoma, head and neck, liver or kidney cancer.

The chain combines TRBV6-5 with TRBJ1-5; tentatively, D is TRBD1 (5 bases). The CDR3 runs to 16 residues. V lost 0 bases to trimming and J lost 2 bases, with 11 bases between them. Germline CDR1 MNHEY, CDR2 SVGAGI. CDR3 bases: TGTGCCAGCAGTTACTCGGGGACCGGGGGCAATCAGCCCCAGCATTTT. It codes for CASSYSGTGGNQPQHF.

The chain joins TRBV28 to TRBJ2-7; D remains ambiguous. CDR3 length: 12 residues. The germline V and J ends were trimmed by 2 bases and 9 bases, with 11 bases remaining between them. Germline CDR1 reads MDHEN; CDR2 reads SYDVKM. The CDR3 reads CASSLNSGVQYF. Here the CDR3 DNA reads TGTGCCAGCAGTTTAAATTCGGGTGTGCAGTACTTC.

The genes are TRBV2 and TRBJ1-1, with D perhaps matching TRBD1 (5 bases). CDR1 SNHLY and CDR2 FYNNEI come from the germline V gene. The ends were cut back, 5 bases at V and 5 bases at J, with 15 bases in the middle. This CDR3 spans 14 amino acids. CDR3 protein: CASSSRGGWTEAFF. DNA of the CDR3: TGTGCCAGCAGTTCCCGGGGGGGGTGGACTGAAGCTTTCTTT.